The rows below give T cell receptor beta chains drawn from one sample of a study of T cell responses to AZD1222 COVID-19 vaccine. Sequencing was performed with immunoSEQ multiplex PCR; in TCRdb, only in-frame clones are kept and a portion is missing. The table has 60,000 to 65,000 clones, around 75% seen once; the top ten hold around 15%. The source was peripheral blood, collected on day 0 of AZD1222 vaccination. These TCRs come from an adult in good health. CDR3s include the opening cysteine and the closing phenylalanine or tryptophan. D genes are given only for firm matches. Clone size appears in some rows only: once, few, many, or a class for an expanded clone.

j_gene	abundance	v_gene	d_gene	CDR3nt	CDR3aa
TRBJ1-4	-	TRBV5-1	-	TGCGCCAGCAGCCTGGATCCACCCGCAACTAATGAAAAACTGTTTTTT	CASSLDPPATNEKLFF
TRBJ2-7	-	TRBV30	-	TGTGCCTGGAAACAACCGGGACAATCCCCCTACGAGCAGTACTTC	CAWKQPGQSPYEQYF
TRBJ1-1	-	TRBV10-3	-	TGTGCCATCAGTGATGCCCGATTGGGTAGCACTGAAGCTTTCTTT	CAISDARLGSTEAFF
TRBJ1-2	-	TRBV23-1	-	TGCGCCAGCAGTCAATCGATATTCGGGCAGCCTTATAACTATGGCTACACCTTC	CASSQSIFGQPYNYGYTF
TRBJ2-7	-	TRBV7-2	-	TGTGCCAGCAGCTCGGGGCAGGGCATAGAGCAGTACTTC	CASSSGQGIEQYF
TRBJ2-1	-	TRBV2	TRBD2	TGTGCCAGCAGTGAGGTGACTAGCGAAAGAAATGAGCAGTTCTTC	CASSEVTSERNEQFF
TRBJ2-1	-	TRBV30	TRBD2	TGTGCCTGGAGTGTACGGGGGGTTGAGCAGTTCTTC	CAWSVRGVEQFF
TRBJ1-1	-	TRBV4-1	TRBD1	TGCGCCAGCAGCCAAGATCGGGCAGGGGGTACTATGAACACTGAAGCTTTCTTT	CASSQDRAGGTMNTEAFF
TRBJ2-3	-	TRBV19	-	TGTGCCAGTAGTCCCCGGGCGGGGGCAGGGGATGTTTATACGCAGTATTTT	CASSPRAGAGDVYTQYF
TRBJ1-1	-	TRBV5-4	-	TGTGCCAGCAGCTTGGGGCGAGGAGGTCCTGAAGCTTTCTTT	CASSLGRGGPEAFF
TRBJ2-1	-	TRBV9	-	TGTGCCAGCAGCGTAGCTGGGGGGCAATCCTACAATGAGCAGTTCTTC	CASSVAGGQSYNEQFF
TRBJ2-7	-	TRBV12-3/TRBV12-4	-	TGTGCCAGCAGTTTAGGGGGGACCTACGAGCAGTACTTC	CASSLGGTYEQYF
TRBJ1-1	once	TRBV28	-	TGTGCCAGCATCGGGCAGAACACTGAAGCTTTCTTT	CASIGQNTEAFF
TRBJ2-4	-	TRBV7-2	-	TGTGCCAGCAGCCACCGGGACGGTAAAAACATTCAGTACTTC	CASSHRDGKNIQYF
TRBJ2-7	-	TRBV27	-	TGTGCCAGCAGCCAGGACGGAGTAGGGGAGCAGTACTTC	CASSQDGVGEQYF
TRBJ2-1	-	TRBV18	TRBD2	TGTGCCAGCTCACCAACGGTACTAGCGGGGGGGAATGAGCAGTTCTTC	CASSPTVLAGGNEQFF
TRBJ2-4	-	TRBV11-2	-	TGTGCCAGCAGCTTAGAAACTCAAGGGATTCGGTACTTC	CASSLETQGIRYF
TRBJ2-6	-	TRBV9	-	TGTGCCAGCAGCGCCGCATCGGGTGCTGGGGCCAACGTCCTGACTTTC	CASSAASGAGANVLTF
TRBJ2-3	-	TRBV27	-	TGTGCCAGCAGTTTCTCGGTTCAGGGTTTCACAGATACGCAGTATTTT	CASSFSVQGFTDTQYF
TRBJ2-7	-	TRBV19	TRBD2	TGTGCCAGTAGTATCAGCGGGGACGCCTACGAGCAGTACTTC	CASSISGDAYEQYF
TRBJ2-3	-	TRBV5-4	-	TGTGCCAGCAGCTTCCGCAGCACAGATACGCAGTATTTT	CASSFRSTDTQYF
TRBJ1-4	-	TRBV27	TRBD1	TGTGCCAGCAGCCTGGACAGGGAAAAACTGTTTTTT	CASSLDREKLFF
TRBJ2-2	-	TRBV7-2	-	TGTGCCAGCAGCTTTGGGCGTGCGGGAAACGGGGAGCTGTTTTTT	CASSFGRAGNGELFF
TRBJ1-3	-	TRBV18	-	TGTGCCAGCTCACCAATACTGCGCTCTGGAAACACCATATATTTT	CASSPILRSGNTIYF
TRBJ1-5	once	TRBV7-2	-	TGTGCCAGCAGCCCATCCGCCACGCGGGGGGCGTTCAATCAGCCCCAGCATTTT	CASSPSATRGAFNQPQHF
TRBJ2-2	-	TRBV5-8	-	TGTGCCAGCAGCTTGGGCGCGACGAACACCGGGGAGCTGTTTTTT	CASSLGATNTGELFF
TRBJ2-7	-	TRBV7-9	-	TGTGCCAGCAGCCGGACCGAGACCTACGAGCAGTACTTC	CASSRTETYEQYF
TRBJ1-1	-	TRBV6-5	-	TGTGCCAGCAGTTCTCGGGACACCGGGGGGAACACTGAAGCTTTCTTT	CASSSRDTGGNTEAFF
TRBJ2-7	-	TRBV19	-	TGTGCCAGTGCTTCTAGGGGGTCGGGGTACGAGCAGTACTTC	CASASRGSGYEQYF
TRBJ1-4	-	TRBV7-8	-	TGTGCCAGCAGCTTATACCCTGGAGGGGAAAAACTGTTTTTT	CASSLYPGGEKLFF
TRBJ1-2	-	TRBV5-1	-	TGCGCCAGCAGCTTGAGTGGGGAGAAAGGGATGGGCTACACCTTC	CASSLSGEKGMGYTF
TRBJ2-7	-	TRBV5-1	-	TGCGCCAGCAGCCGGGAGCTGGCCTACGAGCAGTACTTC	CASSRELAYEQYF
TRBJ1-1	-	TRBV4-3	-	TGCGCCAGCAGCCAGACCACAGGGAGGAACACTGAAGCTTTCTTT	CASSQTTGRNTEAFF
TRBJ2-3	-	TRBV3-1/TRBV3-2	-	TGTGCCAGCAGCCCGACAGGCACAGATACGCAGTATTTT	CASSPTGTDTQYF
TRBJ2-1	-	TRBV7-3	-	TGTGCCAGCAGCCTCACAGGGATGGTCTCCTACAATGAGCAGTTCTTC	CASSLTGMVSYNEQFF
TRBJ2-2	-	TRBV6-5	-	TGTGCCAGCAGCAATAGTGGGAACACCGGGGAGCTGTTTTTT	CASSNSGNTGELFF
TRBJ1-6	-	TRBV4-3	-	TGCGCCAGCAGCCAAATGTCGGCGTCCGAGAGCTATAATTCACCCCTCCACTTT	CASSQMSASESYNSPLHF
TRBJ2-3	-	TRBV2	-	TGTGCCAGCAGTGAAATGGCAGATACGCAGTATTTT	CASSEMADTQYF
TRBJ2-3	-	TRBV19	-	TGTGCCAGTAGTGACCCGCAGACAGATACGCAGTATTTT	CASSDPQTDTQYF
TRBJ1-4	-	TRBV3-1/TRBV3-2	-	TGTGCCAGCAGCCTTTCTTCAGGCTTTAATGAAAAACTGTTTTTT	CASSLSSGFNEKLFF
TRBJ2-4	-	TRBV6-1	-	TGTGCCAGCAGTGAATGGGGGCTGGCCAAAAACATTCAGTACTTC	CASSEWGLAKNIQYF